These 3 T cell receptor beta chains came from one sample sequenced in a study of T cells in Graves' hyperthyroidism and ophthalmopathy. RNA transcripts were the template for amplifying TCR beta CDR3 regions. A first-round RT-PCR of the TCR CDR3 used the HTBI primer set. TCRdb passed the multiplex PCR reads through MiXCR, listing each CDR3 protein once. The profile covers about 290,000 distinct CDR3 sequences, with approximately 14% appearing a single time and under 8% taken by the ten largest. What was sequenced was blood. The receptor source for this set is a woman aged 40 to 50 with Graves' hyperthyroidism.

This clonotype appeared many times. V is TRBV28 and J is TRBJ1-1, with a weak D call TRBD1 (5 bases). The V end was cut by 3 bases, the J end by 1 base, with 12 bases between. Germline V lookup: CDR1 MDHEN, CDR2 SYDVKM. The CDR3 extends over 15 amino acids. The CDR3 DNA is TGTGCCAGCAGTTTCCCCGAGACAGAGAACACTGAAGCTTTCTTT. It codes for CASSFPETENTEAFF.

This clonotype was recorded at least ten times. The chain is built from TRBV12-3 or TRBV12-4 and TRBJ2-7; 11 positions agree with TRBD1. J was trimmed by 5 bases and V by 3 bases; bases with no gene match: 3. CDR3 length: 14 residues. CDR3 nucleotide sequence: TGTGCCAGCAGTTTGGACAGGGGGCTGAACGAGCAGTACTTC. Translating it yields CASSLDRGLNEQYF.

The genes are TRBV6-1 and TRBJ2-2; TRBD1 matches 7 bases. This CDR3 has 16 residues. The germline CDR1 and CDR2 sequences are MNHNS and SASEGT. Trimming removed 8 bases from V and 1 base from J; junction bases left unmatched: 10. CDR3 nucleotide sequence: TGTGCCAGCCGTCCTCGGACAGGTCGGAACACCGGGGAGCTGTTTTTT. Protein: CASRPRTGRNTGELFF.